This entry lists 10 T cell receptor beta chains sequenced from one sample in a study of regulatory T cells in long-lasting Graves disease. In building TCR beta libraries, iRepertoire HTBI primers were used together with Arm-PCR of CDR3 regions. Via MiXCR, TCRdb re-called the multiplex PCR reads, giving one row per CDR3 protein. The table shows around 470,000 distinct CDR3 sequences, with less than 15% occurring only once. The time point is: newly diagnosed GD, antithyroid drugs for less than 3 months. RNA from PBMCs was the source of the TCR library. This sample was shared with a second study, whose subject was T cells in Graves' hyperthyroidism and ophthalmopathy.

The input for sequencing was peripheral blood mononuclear cells (PBMCs), taken at new diagnosis, from a patient treated with antithyroid drugs. Receptor source: a woman in her 50s with Graves disease.

A remark on this clonotype: Possible read error: a much larger clone is one base away. V usage is TRBV4-1 and J usage is TRBJ2-3, with D possibly being TRBD2 (5 bases). The DNA matches TRBJ2-7 better at its end, which makes the J call doubtful. Germline V gene data show CDR1 as MGHRA and CDR2 as YSYEKL. There are 13 residues in the CDR3. CDR3 DNA sequence: TGCGCCAGCAGCCAAGCAACTAGTTATGAGCAGTACTTC. Encoded protein: CASSQATSYEQYF.

This clonotype was observed at least ten times. The chain uses TRBV28 and TRBJ2-1; 10 bases match TRBD2. Germline V gene sequence: CDR1 MDHEN, CDR2 SYDVKM. The CDR3 covers 14 residues. The V segment lost 8 bases and the J segment 7 bases; nucleotides outside the gene matches: 8. The DNA of the CDR3 is TGTGCCAGCTATACTAGCGGGATAGTGAATGAGCAGTTCTTC. Its protein is CASYTSGIVNEQFF. Full variable domain (remainder filled in from reference TRBV28 and TRBJ2-1): DVKVTQSSRYLVKRTGEKVFLECVQDMDHENMFWYRQDPGLGLRLIYFSYDVKMKEKGDIPEGYSVSREKKERFSLILESASTNQTSMYLCASYTSGIVNEQFFGPGTRLTVL.

This clonotype was recorded a few times. The J gene is TRBJ2-7, the V gene TRBV4-2; TRBD2 agrees at 8 bases. The CDR3 is 15 amino acids. J gave up 3 bases and V 1 base, and 5 bases lay outside the gene matches. The germline V gene has CDR1 LGHNA and CDR2 YNFKEQ. CDR3 protein: CASSQVYSGIYEQYF. For the CDR3, the DNA is TGTGCCAGCAGCCAAGTTTATAGCGGGATCTACGAGCAGTACTTC.

This clonotype has more than one count but fewer than ten. CDR3 nucleotides: TGTGCCAGTAGTAAGCCTAGCGGGAGGGAGGTTGAGCAGTTCTTC. Encoded protein: CASSKPSGREVEQFF. The chain has TRBV19 and TRBJ2-1, with 12 positions matching TRBD2. Germline CDR1 LNHDA, CDR2 SQIVND (reference sequence). V trimming: 4 bases; J trimming: 9 bases; junction bases outside the gene matches: 7. This CDR3 has 15 residues.

CDR3 DNA: TGTGCCAGTAGTAGCTGGGCCTCGAGGGGGTACGAGCAGTACTTC. Encoded protein: CASSSWASRGYEQYF. The chain has TRBV19 and TRBJ2-7, with D possibly matching TRBD1 (6 bases). The CDR3 is made up of 15 amino acids. Germline V gene lookup returns CDR1 LNHDA and CDR2 SQIVND (reference sequence). V was shortened by 4 bases and J by 4 bases, with 17 bases between the two germline ends.

This clonotype showed up many times. For the CDR3, the DNA is TGTGCCAGCAGCGTAGTCGTCGGAGATACGCAGTATTTT. The encoded protein is CASSVVVGDTQYF. This chain connects TRBV9 to TRBJ2-3; no definite D call. Trimming cost V 0 bases and J 5 bases, with 7 bases left between them. The germline CDR1 and CDR2 sequences are SGDLS and YYNGEE. This CDR3 region has 13 residues. The full variable domain, rest sourced from reference TRBV9 and TRBJ2-3, is DSGVTQTPKHLITATGQRVTLRCSPRSGDLSVYWYQQSLDQGLQFLIQYYNGEERAKGNILERFSAQQFPDLHSELNLSSLELGDSALYFCASSVVVGDTQYFGPGTRLTVL.

This clonotype has a handful of counts. The chain couples TRBV4-2 to TRBJ2-7; D perhaps matches TRBD2 (6 bases). This CDR3 region has 15 residues. Per the germline V gene, CDR1 is LGHNA and CDR2 is YNFKEQ. V lost 2 bases and J 2 bases, leaving 13 bases between the germline ends. The DNA of the CDR3 is TGTGCCAGCAGCCAAACTAGCAATCGCGCCTACGAGCAGTACTTC. Translating it yields CASSQTSNRAYEQYF.

This clonotype appeared a few times. This chain links TRBV3-1 with TRBJ2-2; weak D call: TRBD2 (5 bases). Trimming pared 11 bases from V and 2 bases from J, leaving 18 bases between. Germline CDR1 is LGHDT and CDR2 is YNNKEL (reference sequence). The CDR3 has 15 residues. The DNA for the CDR3 is TGTGCCTGCGCGGGCGGTCCCTTTAACACCGGGGAGCTGTTTTTT. It specifies CACAGGPFNTGELFF.

The table lists this clonotype with many counts. V is TRBV5-1 and J is TRBJ1-1; 7 nucleotides align to TRBD1. Germline CDR1 is SGHRS and CDR2 is YFSETQ. The CDR3 extends over 13 amino acids. V was clipped by 3 bases and J by 5 bases; unmatched bases: 4. The CDR3 nucleotides read TGCGCCAGCAGCTCAAACAGGGGAACTGAAGCTTTCTTT. It is translated as CASSSNRGTEAFF.

This clonotype has a count of ten or more. The rearrangement links TRBV2 to TRBJ2-1; 11 bases align to TRBD2. Germline-derived CDR1 and CDR2 are SNHLY and FYNNEI. Germline trimming cut 6 bases from V and 8 bases from J; bases unmatched to any gene: 12. The CDR3 has 16 amino acids. CDR3 residues: CASRKGLADRWDEQFF. In DNA, the CDR3 is TGTGCCAGCAGGAAGGGACTAGCGGACCGCTGGGATGAGCAGTTCTTC.